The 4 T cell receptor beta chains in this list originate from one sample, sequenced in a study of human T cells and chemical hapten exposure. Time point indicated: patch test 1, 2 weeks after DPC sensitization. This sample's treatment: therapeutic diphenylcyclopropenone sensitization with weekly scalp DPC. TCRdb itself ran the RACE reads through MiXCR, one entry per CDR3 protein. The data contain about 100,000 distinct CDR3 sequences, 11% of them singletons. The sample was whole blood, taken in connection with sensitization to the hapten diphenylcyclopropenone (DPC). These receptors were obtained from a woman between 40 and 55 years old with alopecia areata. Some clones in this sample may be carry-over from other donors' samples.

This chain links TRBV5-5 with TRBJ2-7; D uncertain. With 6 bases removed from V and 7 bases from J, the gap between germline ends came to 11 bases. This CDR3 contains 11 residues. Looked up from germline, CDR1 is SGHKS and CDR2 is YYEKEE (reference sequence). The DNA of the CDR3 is TGTGCCAGCAATACCGTGGGAGAGCAGTACTTC. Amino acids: CASNTVGEQYF.

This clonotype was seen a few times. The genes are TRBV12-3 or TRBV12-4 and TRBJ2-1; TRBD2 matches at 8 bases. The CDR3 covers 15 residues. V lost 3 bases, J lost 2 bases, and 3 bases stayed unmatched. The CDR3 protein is CASSFSGEAYNEQFF. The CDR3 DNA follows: TGTGCCAGCAGTTTTAGCGGGGAGGCCTACAATGAGCAGTTCTTC.

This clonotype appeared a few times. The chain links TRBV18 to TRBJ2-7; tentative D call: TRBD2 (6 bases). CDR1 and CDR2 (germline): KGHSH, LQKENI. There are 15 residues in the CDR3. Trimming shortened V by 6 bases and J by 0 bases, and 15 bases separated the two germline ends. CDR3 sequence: CASSPRDGSSYEQYF. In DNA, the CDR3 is TGTGCCAGCTCCCCCCGGGACGGGAGCTCCTACGAGCAGTACTTC.

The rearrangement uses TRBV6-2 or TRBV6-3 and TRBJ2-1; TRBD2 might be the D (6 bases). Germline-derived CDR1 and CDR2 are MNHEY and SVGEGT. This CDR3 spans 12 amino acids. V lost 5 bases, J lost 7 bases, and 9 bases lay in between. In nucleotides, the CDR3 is TGTGCCAGCAGTACACGGGAGAATGAGCAGTTCTTC. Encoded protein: CASSTRENEQFF.